Following are 8 T cell receptor beta chains from one sample sequenced in a study of blood T cell repertoires in COVID-19. The assay was immunoSEQ multiplex PCR, and TCRdb's table has in-frame clones only and misses some. The repertoire has roughly 300,000 clones, over 85% of them found once; the top ten carry 1.5% to 2%. Sequences were obtained from peripheral blood. The source of these receptors is a woman between 25 and 40 years old with COVID-19, enrolled during active disease.

The chain has TRBV27 and TRBJ2-3; 8 nucleotides agree with TRBD1. V gave up 5 bases and J gave up 4 bases; unmatched junction bases: 8. Germline CDR1 is MNHEY and CDR2 is SMNVEV (reference sequence). This CDR3 spans 15 amino acids. CDR3 in DNA: TGTGCCAGCAGTGGGGGACAGGTAATACCAGATACGCAGTATTTT. Its protein product is CASSGGQVIPDTQYF.

The chain uses TRBV11-2 and TRBJ1-2, with 8 bases aligning to TRBD1. CDR1 and CDR2 (germline): SGHAT, FQNNGV. The CDR3 contains 15 residues. After removal of 5 bases from V and 1 base from J, the junction contained 6 bases not matched to a gene. CDR3 sequence reads: CASSPRQGHNYGYTF. The CDR3 nucleotides are TGTGCCAGCAGCCCCCGACAGGGGCATAACTATGGCTACACCTTC.

The chain is built from TRBV4-1 and TRBJ1-1; possibly TRBD1 for D (6 bases). Looked up from germline, CDR1 is MGHRA and CDR2 is YSYEKL. V shed 1 base and J shed 7 bases, with 10 bases lying between them. The CDR3 extends over 13 amino acids. CDR3 loop: CASSQGGGFEAFF. The DNA of the CDR3 is TGCGCCAGCAGCCAAGGGGGGGGCTTTGAAGCTTTCTTT.

This clone has just a few counts. This rearrangement joins TRBV6-6 to TRBJ2-7; D possibly corresponds to TRBD2 (5 bases). Germline loops: CDR1 MNHNY, CDR2 SVGAGI (reference sequence). The CDR3 contains 14 residues. The CDR3 loop reads CASSDSLAGYEQYV. In DNA form, the CDR3 reads TGTGCCAGCAGTGACTCTCTGGCGGGCTACGAGCAGTACGTC.

The chain joins TRBV20-1 to TRBJ2-5, with D maybe TRBD2 (5 bases). CDR3 length: 14 residues. Germline values: CDR1 DFQATT, CDR2 SNEGSKA (reference sequence). Trimming removed 3 bases from V and 1 base from J, with 12 bases in between. The CDR3 spells CSASRTSFQETQYF. The CDR3, as DNA: TGCAGTGCTAGTCGGACTTCTTTCCAAGAGACCCAGTACTTC.

The chain uses TRBV2 and TRBJ1-6; tentative D call: TRBD1 (6 bases). The germline gives CDR1 SNHLY, CDR2 FYNNEI. CDR3 size: 15 residues. V was cut by 6 bases and J by 3 bases, with 12 bases left in between. This CDR3 is CASRATGVYNSPLHF. DNA for the CDR3: TGTGCCAGCAGGGCGACAGGCGTCTATAATTCACCCCTCCACTTT.

The chain combines TRBV10-3 with TRBJ1-1; D gene ambiguous. The CDR3 runs 13 residues. Per germline, CDR1 ENHRY and CDR2 SYGVKD. Between the trimmed V and J ends, which lost 5 bases and 3 bases, there was a span of 10 bases. The CDR3 nucleotides read TGTGCCATCAGTCGGGGTAGGGACACTGAAGCTTTCTTT. Protein sequence: CAISRGRDTEAFF.

The sample holds a few counts of this clone. The V and J genes are TRBV19 and TRBJ2-7; TRBD1 matches 10 bases. V dropped 3 bases and J dropped 6; count of bases not matched to a gene: 11. This CDR3 contains 16 residues. Germline CDR1 reads LNHDA; CDR2 reads SQIVND (reference sequence). The CDR3 DNA follows: TGTGCCAGTAGTATCAACATCGGGACAGGGGCGTCCGAGCAGTACTTC. Residues: CASSINIGTGASEQYF.